This section outlines one TCR beta chain sequence together with its context. Using immunoSEQ multiplex PCR, the repertoire was profiled, and TCRdb retains in-frame clones only, with some absent. Among about 76,000 clones listed, around 94% were seen once. This sample was included in a study of T cell changes during pregnancy in multiple sclerosis. This CDR3 comprises 13 residues. From germline, CDR1 is SGHTA and CDR2 FQGTGA. V lost 3 bases, J lost 1 base, and 7 bases lay in between. Sequenced here: peripheral blood, sampled in the third trimester of pregnancy. This clonotype originated in a female donor with multiple sclerosis, enrolled in a pregnancy study. The V call is TRBV7-3, the J call TRBJ2-7, with D hard to call. The CDR3 bases are TGTGCCAGCAGCTTTGGCGGATCCTACGAGCAGTACTTC. It encodes CASSFGGSYEQYF.